The entry that follows covers one T cell receptor (beta chain) sequence. The data originate from a study of T cell repertoires in ileal Crohn's disease. Specified time point: neoterminal ileum biopsy at postoperative endoscopy, about 6 months after surgery. Trimming took off 3 bases at V and 4 bases at J, with 13 bases between the two ends. Germline V lookup: CDR1 MNHEY, CDR2 SMNVEV (reference sequence). This CDR3 region has 15 residues. Sequencing was performed with immunoSEQ multiplex PCR; in TCRdb, only in-frame clones are kept and a portion is missing. The data show tens of thousands of clones, about 89% seen once.

The V and J genes are TRBV27 and TRBJ1-5; D is unresolved. The specimen sequenced was ileal tissue. This clonotype was obtained from an adult with Crohn's disease. The CDR3 loop reads CASSLAGLENQPQHF. The CDR3 DNA follows: TGTGCCAGCAGTTTGGCGGGTCTGGAGAATCAGCCCCAGCATTTT.